The rows below give T cell receptor beta chains drawn from one sample of a study of cytotoxic CD8 clonotypes in ibrutinib-treated CLL. The method was immunoSEQ multiplex PCR; TCRdb's version includes in-frame clones alone and lacks a portion of them. The table has approximately 97,000 clones, over 60% seen once. Sequenced material: PBMCs, taken after 24 months of ibrutinib treatment. Receptors were obtained from a human donor with chronic lymphocytic leukemia. The CDR3 runs from the conserved cysteine through the conserved F or W. The D gene is left open where the match is weak. A clone size is listed for some rows: how often the clone was seen (once, few, many), or a class if it is expanded.

v_call	j_call	clone_size	d_call	cdr3_nt	cdr3_aa
TRBV7-2	TRBJ2-2	NA	NA	TGTGCCAGCAGCTTACAGAGCACGAACACCGGGGAGCTGTTTTTT	CASSLQSTNTGELFF
TRBV4-1	TRBJ2-1	NA	TRBD2	TGCGCCAGCAGCCAAGATCCGGGACTAACCACCAATGAGCAGTTCTTC	CASSQDPGLTTNEQFF
TRBV19	TRBJ2-7	NA	TRBD1	TGTGCCAGTAGTAACAGGGGAATCGGGGAGCAGTACTTC	CASSNRGIGEQYF
TRBV7-9	TRBJ1-5	few	TRBD1	TGTGCCAGCAGCTCCGGGACAGGGAATCAGCCCCAGCATTTT	CASSSGTGNQPQHF
TRBV27	TRBJ2-3	NA	TRBD2	TGTGCCAGCAGAAGACTAGCTGAGGATACGCAGTATTTT	CASRRLAEDTQYF
TRBV11-3	TRBJ2-2	NA	NA	TGTGCCAGCAGCTTAGGAGGTCAGGGTAGCACCGGGGAGCTGTTTTTT	CASSLGGQGSTGELFF
TRBV28	TRBJ2-7	NA	NA	TGTGCCAGCAGTTACCGGCCCACCTACGAGCAGTACTTC	CASSYRPTYEQYF
TRBV2	TRBJ1-5	NA	TRBD1	TGTGCCAGCACCCGGACAGGGAGCGGCAATCAGCCCCAGCATTTT	CASTRTGSGNQPQHF
TRBV11-2	TRBJ2-2	NA	TRBD2	TGTGCCAGCAGACGCAGCGGGGGAAACACCGGGGAGCTGTTTTTT	CASRRSGGNTGELFF
TRBV28	TRBJ1-1	NA	TRBD1	TGTGCCAGCATAGGATCAGGGGGGTTGACTGAAGCTTTCTTT	CASIGSGGLTEAFF
TRBV14	TRBJ1-2	NA	NA	TGTGCCAGCAGCCCTACCCAGGCTTGGGCTAACTATGGCTACACCTTC	CASSPTQAWANYGYTF
TRBV7-6	TRBJ1-3	NA	NA	TGTGCCAGCAGCTTTGGAAACCGAGGAAACACCATATATTTT	CASSFGNRGNTIYF
TRBV5-1	TRBJ2-3	NA	NA	TGCGCCAGCAGCTTGAAGTGGGAGATTCTGTATTTT	CASSLKWEILYF
TRBV30	TRBJ2-5	NA	TRBD1	TGTGCCTGGAGTACAGGGGTTCAAGAGACCCAGTACTTC	CAWSTGVQETQYF
TRBV28	TRBJ1-2	few	TRBD1	TGTGCCAGCAGTTTCGAGGACAGGGTTTCGGCTGGCTACACCTTC	CASSFEDRVSAGYTF
TRBV19	TRBJ2-1	NA	NA	TGTGCCAGTAGTCCCCGAGATCAATCATACAATGAGCAGTTCTTC	CASSPRDQSYNEQFF
TRBV28	TRBJ2-7	NA	NA	TGTGCCAGCAGTTTGGGCAGGGACGGCGAGCAGTACTTC	CASSLGRDGEQYF
TRBV18	TRBJ2-3	many	NA	TGTGCCAGCTCACCACCCTACGGACTCTCTGGCACAGATACGCAGTATTTT	CASSPPYGLSGTDTQYF
TRBV11-2	TRBJ2-1	few	NA	TGTGCCAGCAGCTTAGCCAGCGGGGCAGGGGATGAGCAGTTCTTC	CASSLASGAGDEQFF
TRBV6-6	TRBJ2-2	few	NA	TGTGCCAGCAGTTATTTTGGGGAGCTGTTTTTT	CASSYFGELFF
TRBV2	TRBJ2-5	few	NA	TGTGCCAGCGGGATAAAAGAGACCCAGTACTTC	CASGIKETQYF
TRBV9	TRBJ2-5	NA	TRBD2	TGTGCCAGCAGCGCTTTCTTTAGCGGGAACGGGGAGACCCAGTACTTC	CASSAFFSGNGETQYF
TRBV7-9	TRBJ2-3	NA	TRBD2	TGTGCCAGCAACCCCCGGGCCCTACTAGCGGGAGGCGGTACAGATACGCAGTATTTT	CASNPRALLAGGGTDTQYF
TRBV30	TRBJ2-3	NA	NA	TGTGCCTGGAACCCCAGACAGGTCCGAACTGGCGCAGATACGCAGTATTTT	CAWNPRQVRTGADTQYF
TRBV11-3	TRBJ2-1	NA	NA	TGTGCCAGCAGCTTCACAGGAAGTCACAATGAGCAGTTCTTC	CASSFTGSHNEQFF
TRBV6-5	TRBJ1-5	NA	TRBD1	TGTGCCAGCCGCTCACAGGGGAACCAGCCCCAGCATTTT	CASRSQGNQPQHF
TRBV7-7	TRBJ2-3	NA	NA	TGTGCTAGCAGCCTGCTAGCAGCTGGCCCACCCACAGATACGCAGTATTTT	CASSLLAAGPPTDTQYF
TRBV4-3	TRBJ2-1	NA	NA	TGCGCCAGCAGCCAAGTTCCACCCCACTCCTACAATGAGCAGTTCTTC	CASSQVPPHSYNEQFF
TRBV7-3	TRBJ2-7	NA	NA	TGTGCCAGCAGCTCCTTTCCCGGCGGCTACGAGCAGTACTTC	CASSSFPGGYEQYF
TRBV20-1	TRBJ1-1	NA	NA	TGCAGTGCTAGCAGGGCGGGGTCTGCTTTCTTT	CSASRAGSAFF
TRBV2	TRBJ2-1	NA	TRBD2	TGTGCCAGCAGTGATTTGGGGTTCCGCGGGGGGCAGTTCTTC	CASSDLGFRGGQFF
TRBV11-3	TRBJ2-7	few	NA	TGTGCCAGCAGCCCGTTTGTGGGATACGAGCAGTACTTC	CASSPFVGYEQYF
TRBV19	TRBJ1-2	NA	TRBD1	TGTGCCAGTAGTATACACAGGGGCTATGGCTACACCTTC	CASSIHRGYGYTF
TRBV9	TRBJ2-1	NA	TRBD2	TGTGCCAGCAGCGTAGGGGCCGGGAGGGACTACAATGAGCAGTTCTTC	CASSVGAGRDYNEQFF
TRBV6-6	TRBJ2-1	NA	TRBD2	TGTGCCAGCAGAGACCGACTAGCGGGAGTTATTGAGCAGTTCTTC	CASRDRLAGVIEQFF
TRBV19	TRBJ1-1	many	TRBD1	TGTGCCAGTAGTGCACAAGGGGGCGCGAACACTGAAGCTTTCTTT	CASSAQGGANTEAFF
TRBV5-1	TRBJ1-1	many	NA	TGCGCCAGCAGTTTGACAGGCACAGTGAACACTGAAGCTTTCTTT	CASSLTGTVNTEAFF
TRBV7-2	TRBJ1-2	NA	TRBD1	TGTGCCAGCAGCTCTAGGGCCGGGACAGGGGATGGCTACACCTTC	CASSSRAGTGDGYTF
TRBV5-1	TRBJ1-2	few	TRBD1	TGCGCCAGCAGCTTACAGGGGGGAGACTATGGCTACACCTTC	CASSLQGGDYGYTF
TRBV15	TRBJ2-3	NA	TRBD1	TGTGCCACCAGCAGAGGTAAAGGGACAGCCACAGATACGCAGTATTTT	CATSRGKGTATDTQYF
TRBV29-1	TRBJ1-2	NA	TRBD1	TGCAGCGTCCCATTCGGGACAGCAAACTATGGCTACACCTTC	CSVPFGTANYGYTF
TRBV6-1	TRBJ2-2	NA	NA	TGTGCCAGCAGAGAAGACATACTTTATTACACCGGGGAGCTGTTTTTT	CASREDILYYTGELFF
TRBV5-1	TRBJ2-1	NA	TRBD2	TGCGCCAGCAGCTCAGGGTATGGGACTAGCGGGAAGTGGAGTGAGCAGTTCTTC	CASSSGYGTSGKWSEQFF
TRBV6-1	TRBJ1-4	NA	TRBD1	TGTGCCAGCAGAGGACAGGCGGATGAAAAACTGTTTTTT	CASRGQADEKLFF
TRBV28	TRBJ2-1	once	NA	TGTGCCAGCAGCGACACCAACAATGAGCAGTTCTTC	CASSDTNNEQFF
TRBV30	TRBJ1-3	NA	NA	TGTGCCTGGAGTTCTGCATACTCTGGAAACACCATATATTTT	CAWSSAYSGNTIYF
TRBV27	TRBJ1-1	few	NA	TGTGCCAGCAGTTCCCCTGAGGACAGTGAGGGGAACACTGAAGCTTTCTTT	CASSSPEDSEGNTEAFF
TRBV7-2	TRBJ1-1	NA	NA	TGTGCCAGCAGCTTAGTAGGGAGGGGAGACACTGAAGCTTTCTTT	CASSLVGRGDTEAFF
TRBV5-1	TRBJ2-5	NA	NA	TGCGCCAGCGCCCAGGGGAGTGGGGTTGAGACCCAGTACTTC	CASAQGSGVETQYF
TRBV6-1	TRBJ1-5	NA	NA	TGTGCCAGCAGTGCTCGTGCGGGGGAATACAATCAGCCCCAGCATTTT	CASSARAGEYNQPQHF
TRBV18	TRBJ2-1	once	TRBD1	TGTGCCAGCTCACGGCCGGGACAGGGGGGCAATGAGCAGTTCTTC	CASSRPGQGGNEQFF
TRBV27	TRBJ1-6	NA	NA	TGTGCCAGCAGTCTCGGGACGGCGAGCTCCTATAATTCACCCCTCCACTTT	CASSLGTASSYNSPLHF
TRBV11-2	TRBJ2-7	NA	TRBD2	TGTGCCAGCAGCTTCAAGACTAGCGGGGCCCTCCCCTACGAGCAGTACTTC	CASSFKTSGALPYEQYF
TRBV7-6	TRBJ2-5	NA	TRBD1	TGTGCCAGCAGCACCCGGGACAGGGCTGTCTGGGGGGCGATCGAGACCCAGTACTTC	CASSTRDRAVWGAIETQYF